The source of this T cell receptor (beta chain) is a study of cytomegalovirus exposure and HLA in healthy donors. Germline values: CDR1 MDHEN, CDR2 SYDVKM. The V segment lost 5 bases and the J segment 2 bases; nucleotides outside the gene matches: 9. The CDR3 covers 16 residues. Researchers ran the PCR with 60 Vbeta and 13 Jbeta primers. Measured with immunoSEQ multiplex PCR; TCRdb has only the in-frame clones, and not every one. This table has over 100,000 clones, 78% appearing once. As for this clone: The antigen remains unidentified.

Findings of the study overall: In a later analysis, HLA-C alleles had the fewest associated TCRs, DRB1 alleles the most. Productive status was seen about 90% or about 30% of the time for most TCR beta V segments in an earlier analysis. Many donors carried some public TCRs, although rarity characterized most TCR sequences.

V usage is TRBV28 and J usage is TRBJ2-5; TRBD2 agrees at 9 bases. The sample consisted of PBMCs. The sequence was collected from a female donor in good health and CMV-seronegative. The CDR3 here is CASSRRAGGPQETQYF. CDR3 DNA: TGTGCCAGCAGTCGAAGAGCGGGAGGCCCTCAAGAGACCCAGTACTTC.